A single T cell receptor (beta chain) is shown here with its context. Its matching antigen is unknown. These data are taken from a study of CD8+ T cells in alopecia areata. RNA was isolated and reverse transcribed to cDNA, the sequencing template. Profiling relied on immunoSEQ multiplex PCR, and the TCRdb table lists in-frame clones only, not all of them. The sample holds 140,000 to 150,000 clones; approximately 49% are singletons and the top ten take about 1%. Findings and limits, study-wide: Whereas mice showed it more clearly, TCR sharing across patients was murkier, possibly because of HLA.

V shed 5 bases and J 10 bases; nucleotides not matched to a gene: 12. The germline V gene has CDR1 SGHTA and CDR2 FQGTGA. CDR3 length: 15 amino acids. The chain recombines TRBV7-3 with TRBJ2-1; the match to TRBD2 covers 9 bases. The TCR comes from a human donor with alopecia areata. This material consisted of CD4+ T cells sorted from blood, taken at week 0. CDR3 protein: CASSPASGMYREQFF. CDR3 coding DNA: TGTGCCAGCAGCCCAGCTAGCGGGATGTATCGGGAGCAGTTCTTC.